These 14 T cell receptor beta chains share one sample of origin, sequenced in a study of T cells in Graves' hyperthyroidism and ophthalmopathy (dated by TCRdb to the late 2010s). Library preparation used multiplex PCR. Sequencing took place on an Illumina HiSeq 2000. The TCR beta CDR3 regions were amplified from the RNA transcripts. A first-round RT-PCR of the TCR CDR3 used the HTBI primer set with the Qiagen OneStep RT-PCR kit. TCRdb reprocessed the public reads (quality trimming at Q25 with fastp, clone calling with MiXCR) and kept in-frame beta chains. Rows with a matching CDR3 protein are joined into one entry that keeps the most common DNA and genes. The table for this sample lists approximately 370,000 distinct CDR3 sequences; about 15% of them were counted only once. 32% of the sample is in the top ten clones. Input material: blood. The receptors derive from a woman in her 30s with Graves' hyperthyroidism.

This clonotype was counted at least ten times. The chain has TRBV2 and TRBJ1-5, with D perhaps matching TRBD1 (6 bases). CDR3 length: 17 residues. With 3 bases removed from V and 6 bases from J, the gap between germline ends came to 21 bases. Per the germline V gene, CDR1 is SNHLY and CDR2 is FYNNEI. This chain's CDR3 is CASSELQGQLGTQPQHF. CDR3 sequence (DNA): TGTGCCAGCAGTGAGTTACAGGGTCAACTCGGGACTCAGCCCCAGCATTTT.

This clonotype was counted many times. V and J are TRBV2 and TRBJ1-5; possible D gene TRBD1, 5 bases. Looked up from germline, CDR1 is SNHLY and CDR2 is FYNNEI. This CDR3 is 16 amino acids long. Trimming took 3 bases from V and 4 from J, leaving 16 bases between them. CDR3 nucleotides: TGTGCCAGCAGTGACAGGGAGCCAGGGCGAAATCAGCCCCAGCATTTT. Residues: CASSDREPGRNQPQHF.

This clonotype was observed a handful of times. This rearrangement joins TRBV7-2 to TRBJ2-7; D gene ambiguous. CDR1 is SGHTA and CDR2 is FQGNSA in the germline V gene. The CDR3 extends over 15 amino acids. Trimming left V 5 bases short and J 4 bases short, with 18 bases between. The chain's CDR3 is CASSGGAAPIYEQYF. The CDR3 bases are TGTGCCAGCAGCGGCGGAGCAGCACCCATTTACGAGCAGTACTTC.

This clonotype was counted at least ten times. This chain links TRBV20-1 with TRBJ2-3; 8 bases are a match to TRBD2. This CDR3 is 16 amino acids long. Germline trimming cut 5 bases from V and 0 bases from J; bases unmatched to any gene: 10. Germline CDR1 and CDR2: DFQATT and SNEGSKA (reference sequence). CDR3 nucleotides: TGCAGTGCTGGTTCATCTAGCGGGCTAAGCACAGATACGCAGTATTTT. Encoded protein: CSAGSSSGLSTDTQYF.

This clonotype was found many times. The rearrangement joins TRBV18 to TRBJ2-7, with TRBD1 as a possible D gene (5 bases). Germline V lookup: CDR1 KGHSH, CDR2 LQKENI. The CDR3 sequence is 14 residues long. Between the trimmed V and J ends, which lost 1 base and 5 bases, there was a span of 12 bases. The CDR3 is CASSPQQGLDEQYF. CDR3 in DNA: TGTGCCAGCTCACCACAGCAGGGTCTTGACGAGCAGTACTTC.

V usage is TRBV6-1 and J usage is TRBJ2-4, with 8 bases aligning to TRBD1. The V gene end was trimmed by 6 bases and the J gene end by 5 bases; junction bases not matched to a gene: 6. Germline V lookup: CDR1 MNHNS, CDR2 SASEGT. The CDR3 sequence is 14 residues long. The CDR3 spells CASSADRVENIQYF. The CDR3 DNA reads TGTGCCAGCAGCGCGGACAGGGTGGAAAACATTCAGTACTTC.

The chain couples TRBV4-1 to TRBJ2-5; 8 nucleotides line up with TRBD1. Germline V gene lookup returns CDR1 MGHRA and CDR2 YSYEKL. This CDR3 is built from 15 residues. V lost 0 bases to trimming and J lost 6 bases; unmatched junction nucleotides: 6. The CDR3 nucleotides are TGCGCCAGCAGCCAAGAAGAGGACAGGGTAAAGACCCAGTACTTC. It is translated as CASSQEEDRVKTQYF.

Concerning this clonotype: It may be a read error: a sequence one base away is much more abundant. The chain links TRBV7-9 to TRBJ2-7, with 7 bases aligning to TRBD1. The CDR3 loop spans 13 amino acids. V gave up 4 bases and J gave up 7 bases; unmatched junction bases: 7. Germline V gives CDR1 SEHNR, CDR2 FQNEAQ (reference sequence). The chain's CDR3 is CASSYGDSLEQYF. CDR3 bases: TGTGCCAGCAGCTACGGGGACAGCCTAGAGCAGTACTTC.

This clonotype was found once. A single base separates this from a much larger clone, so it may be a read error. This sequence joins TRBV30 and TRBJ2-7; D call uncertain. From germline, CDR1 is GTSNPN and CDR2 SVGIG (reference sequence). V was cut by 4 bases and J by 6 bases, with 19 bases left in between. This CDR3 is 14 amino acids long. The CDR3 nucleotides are TGTGCCTGGAATTCCCTAGGTCCGGCCCGCGAGCAGTACTTC. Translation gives CAWNSLGPAREQYF.

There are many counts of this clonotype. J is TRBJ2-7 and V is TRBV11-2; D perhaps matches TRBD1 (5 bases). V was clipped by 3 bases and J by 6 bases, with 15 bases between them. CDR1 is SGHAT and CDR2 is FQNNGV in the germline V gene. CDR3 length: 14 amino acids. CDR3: CASSFPLQGTEQYF. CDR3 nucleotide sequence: TGTGCCAGCAGCTTTCCCTTGCAGGGCACCGAGCAGTACTTC.

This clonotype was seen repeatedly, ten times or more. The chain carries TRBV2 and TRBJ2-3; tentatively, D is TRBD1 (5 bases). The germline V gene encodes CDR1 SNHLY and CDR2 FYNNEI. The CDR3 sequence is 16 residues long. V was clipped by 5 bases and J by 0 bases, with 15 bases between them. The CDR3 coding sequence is TGTGCCAGCAGTAGATCCAGGGATCCTAGCACAGATACGCAGTATTTT. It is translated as CASSRSRDPSTDTQYF.

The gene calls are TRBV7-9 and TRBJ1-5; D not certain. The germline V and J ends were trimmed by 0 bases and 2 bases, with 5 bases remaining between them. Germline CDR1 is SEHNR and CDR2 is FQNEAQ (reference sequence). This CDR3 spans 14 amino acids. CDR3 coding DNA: TGTGCCAGCAGCTTAGCGCTTGGCAATCAGCCCCAGCATTTT. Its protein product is CASSLALGNQPQHF.

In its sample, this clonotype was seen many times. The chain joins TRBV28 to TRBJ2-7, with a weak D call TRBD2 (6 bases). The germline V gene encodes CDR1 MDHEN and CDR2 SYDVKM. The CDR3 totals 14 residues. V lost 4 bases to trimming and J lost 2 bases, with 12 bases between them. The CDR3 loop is CASSSGGVAYEQYF. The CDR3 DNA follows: TGTGCCAGCAGTTCTGGCGGGGTGGCCTACGAGCAGTACTTC.

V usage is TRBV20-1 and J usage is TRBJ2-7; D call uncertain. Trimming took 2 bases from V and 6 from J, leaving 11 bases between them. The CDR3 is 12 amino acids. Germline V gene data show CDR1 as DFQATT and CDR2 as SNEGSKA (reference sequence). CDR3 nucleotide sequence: TGCAGTGCTAGAATCCTTCCTGTCGAGCAGTACTTC. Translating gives CSARILPVEQYF.